This T cell receptor beta chain was documented in a study of T cells in tuberculosis (dated by TCRdb to 2016 to 2019). Study-level background: The study combined CD1B tetramers and high-throughput TCR immunosequencing to characterize T cells specific for the mycobacterial lipid antigen glucose monomycolate (GMM). PBMC from active tuberculosis patients were archived either before standard anti-tuberculosis treatment began or within 7 days of the start of that treatment. With 9 to 11 people per group, a South African clinical cohort compared IGRA-negative adolescents, IGRA-positive adolescents with latent tuberculosis, and adults with active tuberculosis. Overall results and qualifications from the work: Which clinical samples got chosen depended on the availability of cryopreserved specimens, and the active tuberculosis cases were adults, whereas the controls were adolescents. A classifier using the diverse GMM-specific repertoire reached just over 85% accuracy (AUROC around 0.9), compared with more than 55% accuracy using GEM motif frequencies. The smaller NN-distances in active tuberculosis patients were driven in part by shorter CDR3-alpha lengths, while the difference seen for TCR-beta was not statistically significant. Compared with IGRA-negative controls, TCR-alpha repertoires from active tuberculosis had smaller mean NN-distances to GMM-specific TCRs, which suggests that these TCRs underwent clonal expansion.

A few counts support this clone. The target of this receptor is not known. Base qualities were left out, and no much larger clone turns up one base away. In the paper's terms, the time point label means: new active TB diagnosis, blood taken before or within 7 days of starting treatment. The patients with active tuberculosis were newly diagnosed, HIV-seronegative South African adults aged 18 years or older. Active tuberculosis was confirmed by positive sputum smear microscopy and/or positive M. tuberculosis culture. Immunosequencing was performed on unsorted cryopreserved PBMC and covered approximately 100,000 T cells per clinical donor on average. TCR libraries were generated with the immunoSEQ multiplex PCR assay, using TCR-beta and/or TCR-alpha/delta assays for each sample. The amplified TCR libraries were sequenced using the Illumina high-throughput platform. Per the authors' processing: Clustering and dimensionality reduction were performed using pairwise TCRdist distances among GMM-specific receptors from ex vivo sorted or in vitro expanded T cells. Each clinical repertoire received a mean NN-distance score, defined as the average TCRdist to the nearest 10% of tetramer-positive reference sequences. GEM TCR motif frequency was calculated as the fraction of unique TCRs that matched known GEM sequences by V/J usage and CDR3 length. Linear discriminant analysis with leave-one-out cross-validation, implemented in scikit-learn, was used to classify active tuberculosis. The source is immuneACCESS, and TCRdb retained only in-frame sequences with V and J called. Part of the clones is not carried over; for the studies checked, unresolved V genes explain less than half of this, and the remainder is unexplained. Clonal size and the V and J genes are those of that table, whereas D and trimming came from the DNA. Present in this sample are 30,000 to 40,000 clones, approximately 90% of which were seen just once. The ten largest clones add up to approximately 2.4% of the sample.

The source is an adult with tuberculosis. The sequences come from PBMCs, collected at tuberculosis diagnosis.

DNA sequence: TGTGCCAGTAGTATAGATCTCAGGGGCGATTCACCCCTCCACTTT. Translated, it gives CASSIDLRGDSPLHF. The sequence is built from TRBV19 and TRBJ1-6, with TRBD1 as a weak D call on 6 bases. The CDR3 has 15 amino acids, counting the end cysteine and phenylalanine. Of all the DNA, just the CDR3 is kept, 45 bases in frame from base 1. V loses 0 bases of germline sequence and J loses 8 bases, and the interval between the two ends is 11 bases. The germline V gene (reference sequence) provides CDR1 LNHDA and CDR2 SQIVND.